This T cell receptor (beta chain) was documented in a study of identical twins. The study's findings and limits: Low generation-probability sequences were in excess among twin-shared out-of-frame alpha sequences. Insertion counts were lower in abundant cord blood beta clonotypes, a trend that memory repertoires did not show.

The CDR3 is 17 residues long. Germline-derived CDR1 and CDR2 are SEHNR and FQNEAQ (reference sequence). V was clipped by 2 bases and J by 0 bases, with 16 bases between them. Template switching added a universal primer site; cDNA carried unique molecular identifiers. TCRdb re-analysed the 5' RACE reads in MiXCR, keeping a single row per CDR3 protein. The repertoire holds approximately 690,000 distinct CDR3 sequences, with approximately 6% as singletons. This clonotype was seen only a few times. Its matching antigen is unknown. Every donor was a healthy Caucasian. The receptor comes from a young man in good health. The sequencing sample was made of naive T cells sorted from blood. The chain carries TRBV7-9 and TRBJ1-1, with D possibly TRBD1 on 6 matching bases. This CDR3 is CASSLPRQAGMNTEAFF. The CDR3 nucleotides read TGTGCCAGCAGCTTACCGAGACAGGCTGGGATGAACACTGAAGCTTTCTTT.